Following are 18 T cell receptor beta chains from one sample sequenced in a study of T cells after yellow fever vaccination (dated by TCRdb to the late 2010s). The treatment or condition label here, explained by the study, means: live attenuated yellow fever vaccine strain. Libraries were prepared through 5' RACE. Sequencing used an Illumina HiSeq 2500. TCRdb's own reprocessing of the public reads used fastp at Q25 and MiXCR and kept productive beta chains. Each record represents a unique CDR3 protein, reported with the most common genes and DNA among its rows. The sample table lists hundreds of thousands of distinct CDR3 sequences, about 15% of them with a count of one. Roughly 17% of the sample rests with the top ten. The source was PBMCs, collected around 5 days after the first yellow fever vaccination. The source of these receptors is a man younger than 35 who received the YFV17D yellow fever vaccine.

The sample holds a few counts of this clonotype. This chain uses TRBV6-2 or TRBV6-3 with TRBJ2-1; D is possibly TRBD1 or TRBD2 (5 bases each). This CDR3 comprises 13 residues. Germline-derived CDR1 and CDR2 are MNHEY and SVGEGT. Trimming took off 3 bases at V and 15 bases at J, with 18 bases between the two ends. Here the CDR3 reads CASSYAPHGDRFF. In DNA form, the CDR3 reads TGTGCCAGCAGTTATGCCCCCCACGGGGACCGGTTCTTC.

This clonotype was seen repeatedly, ten times or more. The V call is TRBV20-1, the J call TRBJ2-7, with no clear D. Trimming cost V 3 bases and J 2 bases, with 11 bases left between them. Per the germline V gene, CDR1 is DFQATT and CDR2 is SNEGSKA (reference sequence). The CDR3 contains 13 residues. The CDR3 reads CSASFPLAYEQYF. CDR3 nucleotide sequence: TGCAGTGCTAGTTTCCCGCTGGCCTACGAGCAGTACTTC.

The gene calls are TRBV12-3 or TRBV12-4 and TRBJ1-2; no clear D. The CDR3 is made up of 13 amino acids. The V and J ends lost 5 bases and 4 bases respectively, with 11 bases between them. The CDR3 nucleotides read TGTGCCAGCAGTGGCACCCCGGTCTATGGCTACACCTTC. Encoded protein: CASSGTPVYGYTF.

This chain uses TRBV12-3 or TRBV12-4 with TRBJ1-1; D unresolved. The CDR3 sequence is 12 residues long. Trimming pared 3 bases from V and 7 bases from J, leaving 9 bases between. The CDR3 is CASSFPGYEAFF. The CDR3 region has the DNA TGTGCCAGCAGTTTCCCGGGATATGAAGCTTTCTTT.

This clonotype was recorded a few times. V gene TRBV27 combines with J gene TRBJ2-4; the D call may be TRBD1 or TRBD2 (5 bases each). V dropped 4 bases and J dropped 6 bases, with 10 bases sitting between them. The germline V gene encodes CDR1 MNHEY and CDR2 SMNVEV (reference sequence). The CDR3 covers 13 residues. For the CDR3, the DNA is TGTGCCAGCAGTTGGGGACGTGTAAACATTCAGTACTTC. It translates to CASSWGRVNIQYF.

This chain connects TRBV30 to TRBJ1-2; D gene unclear. The CDR3 is 10 residues long. V was trimmed by 5 bases and J by 7 bases, leaving 8 bases between them. In germline, CDR1 is GTSNPN, CDR2 SVGIG (reference sequence). Written as DNA, the CDR3 is TGTGCCTGGGGAGGTGGTGGCTACACCTTC. It encodes CAWGGGGYTF.

A few counts support this clonotype. This chain uses TRBV5-6 with TRBJ2-7, with unresolved D. Per germline, CDR1 SGHDT and CDR2 YYEEEE. Deletions cut 2 bases from V and 7 bases from J, with 7 bases between. The length of the CDR3 is 11 residues. The CDR3 sequence is CASSFLGEQYV. The CDR3 DNA reads as TGTGCCAGCAGCTTTCTGGGTGAGCAGTACGTC.

This clonotype has just a few counts. This sequence joins TRBV7-3 and TRBJ1-1; 7 bases are a match to TRBD1. This CDR3 comprises 15 residues. In germline, CDR1 is SGHTA, CDR2 FQGTGA. Trimming cost V 5 bases and J 3 bases; bases outside gene matches: 9. CDR3 amino acids: CASSPGQAGHTEAFF. The CDR3 DNA is TGTGCCAGCAGCCCTGGACAGGCCGGTCACACTGAAGCTTTCTTT.

The gene calls are TRBV6-5 and TRBJ1-2, with 11 bases identical to TRBD1. Per the germline V gene, CDR1 is MNHEY and CDR2 is SVGAGI. V gave up 0 bases and J gave up 7 bases; unmatched junction bases: 1. This CDR3 contains 14 residues. The CDR3 loop is CASSYSGTGGGYTF. The CDR3 nucleotides are TGTGCCAGCAGTTACTCGGGGACAGGGGGTGGCTACACCTTC.

This clonotype was seen a handful of times. The chain couples TRBV24-1 to TRBJ2-2; 7 positions match TRBD1. Losses at the gene ends were 3 bases for V and 5 bases for J; bases not matched to a gene: 8. Germline values: CDR1 KGHDR, CDR2 SFDVKD. This CDR3 region has 16 residues. The CDR3: CATSDGQAITTGELFF. The CDR3 DNA sequence: TGTGCCACCAGTGATGGACAGGCTATAACAACCGGGGAGCTGTTTTTT.

The chain uses TRBV20-1 and TRBJ1-2; 9 nucleotides align to TRBD1. CDR3 length equals 17 residues. The ends lost 4 bases at V and 4 bases at J; junction bases unmatched: 16. Germline CDR1 and CDR2: DFQATT and SNEGSKA (reference sequence). The CDR3 DNA reads TGCAGTGCTATATCCGGGACAGGGTCCGTGGTTAGCTATGGCTACACCTTC. This codes for CSAISGTGSVVSYGYTF.

This clonotype was seen a handful of times. The chain combines TRBV5-1 with TRBJ1-6, with a possible D match to TRBD1 (6 bases). V was shortened by 5 bases and J by 5 bases, with 14 bases between the two germline ends. Looked up from germline, CDR1 is SGHRS and CDR2 is YFSETQ. This CDR3 has 15 residues. CDR3 sequence (DNA): TGCGCCAGCAGTTACGGACAGATCAATAATTCACCCCTCCACTTT. It is translated as CASSYGQINNSPLHF.

The V and J genes are TRBV7-9 and TRBJ2-7; TRBD1 is a possible D gene (5 bases). There are 11 residues in the CDR3. V lost 8 bases and J 4 bases, leaving 9 bases between the germline ends. Germline CDR1 reads SEHNR; CDR2 reads FQNEAQ (reference sequence). The CDR3 is CASQGSYEQYV. In DNA form, the CDR3 reads TGTGCCAGCCAGGGAAGTTACGAGCAGTACGTC.

This clonotype was seen more than once but under ten times. The chain recombines TRBV12-3 or TRBV12-4 with TRBJ2-2; TRBD1 might be the D (6 bases). V lost 0 bases and J 7 bases, leaving 12 bases between the germline ends. This CDR3 contains 15 residues. This CDR3 is CASSLAQGYGGELFF. The CDR3 DNA reads TGTGCCAGCAGTTTAGCCCAGGGGTACGGCGGGGAGCTGTTTTTT.

The rearrangement joins TRBV6-2 or TRBV6-3 to TRBJ1-1; 8 bases map to TRBD1. This CDR3 has 12 amino acids. The germline CDR1 and CDR2 sequences are MNHEY and SVGEGT. J gave up 10 bases and V 2 bases, and 3 bases lay outside the gene matches. CDR3 amino acids: CASSYPGTGAFF. CDR3 DNA sequence: TGTGCCAGCAGTTACCCCGGGACAGGAGCTTTCTTT.

The genes are TRBV2 and TRBJ2-5, with D tentatively TRBD1 (5 bases). The CDR3 loop spans 15 amino acids. The ends were cut back, 7 bases at V and 2 bases at J, with 17 bases in the middle. Germline values: CDR1 SNHLY, CDR2 FYNNEI. CDR3 protein: CASIPEPGNQETQYF. The CDR3 nucleotides read TGTGCCAGCATCCCAGAGCCAGGGAATCAAGAGACCCAGTACTTC.

The chain recombines TRBV5-1 with TRBJ2-2; 7 bases align to TRBD1. From germline, CDR1 is SGHRS and CDR2 YFSETQ. The junction had 8 bases not matched to a gene; V was cut back by 0 bases and J by 0 bases. The CDR3 consists of 18 residues. The CDR3 loop reads CASSLDGRTGTNTGELFF. The CDR3 DNA follows: TGCGCCAGCAGCTTGGACGGACGGACAGGCACGAACACCGGGGAGCTGTTTTTT.

The V gene is TRBV12-3 or TRBV12-4, the J gene TRBJ1-1, with D possibly being TRBD1 (6 bases). V lost 8 bases and J lost 5, with 18 bases in between. The CDR3 loop spans 14 amino acids. The CDR3 region is CASGPGAWVTEAFF. CDR3 nucleotide sequence: TGTGCCAGCGGTCCGGGGGCCTGGGTTACTGAAGCTTTCTTT.